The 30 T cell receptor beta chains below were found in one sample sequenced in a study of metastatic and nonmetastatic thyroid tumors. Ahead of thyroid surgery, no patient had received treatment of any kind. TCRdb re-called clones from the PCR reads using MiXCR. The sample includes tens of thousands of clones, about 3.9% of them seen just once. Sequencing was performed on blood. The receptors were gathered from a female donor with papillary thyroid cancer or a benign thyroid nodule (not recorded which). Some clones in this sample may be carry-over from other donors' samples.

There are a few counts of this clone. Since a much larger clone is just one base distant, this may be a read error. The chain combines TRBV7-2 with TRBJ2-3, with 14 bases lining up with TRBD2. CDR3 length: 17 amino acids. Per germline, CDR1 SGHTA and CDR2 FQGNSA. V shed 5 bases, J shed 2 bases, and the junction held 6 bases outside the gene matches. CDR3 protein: CASSTRLAGGVTDTQYF. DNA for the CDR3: TGTGCCAGCAGCACAAGACTAGCGGGAGGGGTCACAGATACGCAGTATTTT. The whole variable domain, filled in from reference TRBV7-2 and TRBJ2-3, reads GAGVSQSPSNKVTEKGKDVELRCDPISGHTALYWYRQSLGQGLEFLIYFQGNSAPDKSGLPSDRFSAERTGGSVSTLTIQRTQQEDSAVYLCASSTRLAGGVTDTQYFGPGTRLTVL.

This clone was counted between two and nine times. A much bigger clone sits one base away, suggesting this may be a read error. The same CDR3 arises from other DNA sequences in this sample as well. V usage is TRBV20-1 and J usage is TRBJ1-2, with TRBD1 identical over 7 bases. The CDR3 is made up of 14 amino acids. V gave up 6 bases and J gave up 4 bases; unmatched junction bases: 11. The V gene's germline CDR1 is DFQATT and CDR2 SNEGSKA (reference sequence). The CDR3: CSAVWTGRPYGYTF. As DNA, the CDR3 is TGCAGTGCCGTTTGGACAGGAAGACCCTATGGCTACACCTTC.

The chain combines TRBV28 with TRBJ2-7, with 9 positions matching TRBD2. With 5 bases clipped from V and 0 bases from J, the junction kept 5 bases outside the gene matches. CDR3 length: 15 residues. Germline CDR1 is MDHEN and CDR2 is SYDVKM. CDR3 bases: TGTGCCAGCAGTCTGCCGACTAGCGGCTCCTACGAGCAGTACTTC. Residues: CASSLPTSGSYEQYF.

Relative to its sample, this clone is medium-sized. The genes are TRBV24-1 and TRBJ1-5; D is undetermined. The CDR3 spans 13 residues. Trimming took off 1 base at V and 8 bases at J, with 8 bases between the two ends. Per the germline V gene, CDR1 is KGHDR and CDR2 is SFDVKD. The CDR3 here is CATSDFTGKPQHF. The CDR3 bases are TGTGCCACCAGTGATTTTACGGGTAAGCCCCAGCATTTT.

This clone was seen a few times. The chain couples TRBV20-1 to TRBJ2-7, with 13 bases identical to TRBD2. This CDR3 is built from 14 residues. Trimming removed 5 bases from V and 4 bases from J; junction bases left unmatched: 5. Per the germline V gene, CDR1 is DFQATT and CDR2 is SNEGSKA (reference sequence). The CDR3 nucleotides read TGCAGTGCTCCTAGGACTAGCGGGAGTTACGAGCAGTACTTC. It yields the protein CSAPRTSGSYEQYF.

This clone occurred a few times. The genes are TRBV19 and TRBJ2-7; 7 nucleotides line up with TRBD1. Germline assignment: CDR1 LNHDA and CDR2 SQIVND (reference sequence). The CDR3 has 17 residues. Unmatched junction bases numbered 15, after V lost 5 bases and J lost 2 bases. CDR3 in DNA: TGTGCCAGTAGTCCCGGACAGGAGAAGAGTCTAGCCTACGAGCAGTACTTC. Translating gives CASSPGQEKSLAYEQYF.

The CDR3 here is CASTARLAGALDEQFF. CDR3 nucleotides: TGCGCCAGCACAGCGCGACTAGCGGGGGCCTTGGATGAGCAGTTCTTC. This chain connects TRBV5-1 to TRBJ2-1, with 12 nucleotides matching TRBD2. The CDR3 consists of 16 residues. The junction had 12 bases not matched to a gene; V was cut back by 6 bases and J by 8 bases. Germline V lookup: CDR1 SGHRS, CDR2 YFSETQ. Full variable domain (outside the CDR3, taken from reference TRBV5-1 and TRBJ2-1): KAGVTQTPRYLIKTRGQQVTLSCSPISGHRSVSWYQQTPGQGLQFLFEYFSETQRNKGNFPGRFSGRQFSNSRSEMNVSTLELGDSALYLCASTARLAGALDEQFFGPGTRLTVL.

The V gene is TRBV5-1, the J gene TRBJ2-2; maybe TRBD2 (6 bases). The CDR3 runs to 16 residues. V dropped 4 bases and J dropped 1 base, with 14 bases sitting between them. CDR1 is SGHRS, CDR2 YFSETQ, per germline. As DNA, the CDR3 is TGCGCCAGCAGCGTATCCGGGACTCTGAACACCGGGGAGCTGTTTTTT. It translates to CASSVSGTLNTGELFF. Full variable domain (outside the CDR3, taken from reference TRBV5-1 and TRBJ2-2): KAGVTQTPRYLIKTRGQQVTLSCSPISGHRSVSWYQQTPGQGLQFLFEYFSETQRNKGNFPGRFSGRQFSNSRSEMNVSTLELGDSALYLCASSVSGTLNTGELFFGEGSRLTVL.

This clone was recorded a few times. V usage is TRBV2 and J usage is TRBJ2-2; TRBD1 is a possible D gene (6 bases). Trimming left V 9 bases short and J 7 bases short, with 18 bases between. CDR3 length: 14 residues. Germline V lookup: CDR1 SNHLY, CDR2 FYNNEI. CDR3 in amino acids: CASLKGETYGELFF. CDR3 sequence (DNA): TGTGCCAGTCTTAAGGGGGAGACTTACGGGGAGCTGTTTTTT.

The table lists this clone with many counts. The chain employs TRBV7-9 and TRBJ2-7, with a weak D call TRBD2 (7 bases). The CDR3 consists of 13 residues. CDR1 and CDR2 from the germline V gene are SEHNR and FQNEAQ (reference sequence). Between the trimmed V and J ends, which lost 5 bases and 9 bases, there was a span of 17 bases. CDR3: CASSPFQGRVQYF. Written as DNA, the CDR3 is TGTGCCAGCAGCCCCTTTCAGGGGAGGGTGCAGTACTTC.

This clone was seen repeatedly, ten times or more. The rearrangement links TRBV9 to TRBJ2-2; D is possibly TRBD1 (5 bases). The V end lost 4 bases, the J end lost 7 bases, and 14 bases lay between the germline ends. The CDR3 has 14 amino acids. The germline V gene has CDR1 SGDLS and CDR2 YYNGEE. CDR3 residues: CASSSQGHYGELFF. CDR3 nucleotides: TGTGCCAGCAGCTCACAAGGACATTACGGGGAGCTGTTTTTT.

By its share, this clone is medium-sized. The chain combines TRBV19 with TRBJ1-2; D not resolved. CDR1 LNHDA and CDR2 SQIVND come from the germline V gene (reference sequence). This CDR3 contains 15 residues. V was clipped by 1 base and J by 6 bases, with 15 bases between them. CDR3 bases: TGTGCCAGTAGTATAGGTAGGGCGCCTCGGGATGGCTACACCTTC. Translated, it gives CASSIGRAPRDGYTF.

CDR3 protein: CASSEYGMNTEAFF. DNA for the CDR3: TGCGCCAGCAGTGAGTATGGCATGAACACTGAAGCTTTCTTT. This chain joins TRBV10-2 and TRBJ1-1; D unresolved. V was trimmed by 1 base and J by 0 bases, leaving 6 bases between them. The CDR3 covers 14 residues. Germline values: CDR1 WSHSY, CDR2 SAAADI.

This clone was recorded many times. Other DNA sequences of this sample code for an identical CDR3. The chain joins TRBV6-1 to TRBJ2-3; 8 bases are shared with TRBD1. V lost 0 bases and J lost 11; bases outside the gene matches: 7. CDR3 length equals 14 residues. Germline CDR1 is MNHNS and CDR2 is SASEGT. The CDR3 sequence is CASSEAPGTGLQYF. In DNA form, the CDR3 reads TGTGCCAGCAGTGAAGCGCCAGGGACAGGCTTGCAGTATTTT.

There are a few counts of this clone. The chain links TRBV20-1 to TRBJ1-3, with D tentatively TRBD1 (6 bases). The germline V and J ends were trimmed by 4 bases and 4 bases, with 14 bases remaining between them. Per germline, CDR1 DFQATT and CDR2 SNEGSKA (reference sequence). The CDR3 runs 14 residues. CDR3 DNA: TGCAGTGCTAACCCCTCAGGGGCAGGAAACACCATATATTTT. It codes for CSANPSGAGNTIYF.

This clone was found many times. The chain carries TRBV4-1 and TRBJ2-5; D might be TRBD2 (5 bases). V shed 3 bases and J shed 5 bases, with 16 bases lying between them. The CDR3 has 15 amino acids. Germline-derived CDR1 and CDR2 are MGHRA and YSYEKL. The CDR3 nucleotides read TGCGCCAGCAGCCACAGACTGACCCCGGGGGAGACCCAGTACTTC. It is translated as CASSHRLTPGETQYF.

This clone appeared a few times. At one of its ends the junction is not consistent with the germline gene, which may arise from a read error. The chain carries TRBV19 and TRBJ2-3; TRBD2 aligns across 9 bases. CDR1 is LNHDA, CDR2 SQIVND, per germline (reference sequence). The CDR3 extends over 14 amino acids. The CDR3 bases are TGTGCCAGTAACAGCGGGACTAGCAAAGATACGCAGTATTTT. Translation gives CASNSGTSKDTQYF. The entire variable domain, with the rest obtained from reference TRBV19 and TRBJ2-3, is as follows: DGGITQSPKYLFRKEGQNVTLSCEQNLNHDAMYWYRQDPGQGLRLIYYSQIVNDFQKGDIAEGYSVSREKKESFPLTVTSAQKNPTAFYLCASNSGTSKDTQYFGPGTRLTVL.

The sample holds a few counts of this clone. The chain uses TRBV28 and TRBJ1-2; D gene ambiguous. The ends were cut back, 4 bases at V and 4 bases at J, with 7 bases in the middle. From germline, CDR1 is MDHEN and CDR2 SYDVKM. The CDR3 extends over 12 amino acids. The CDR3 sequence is CASSSRLYGYTF. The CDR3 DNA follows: TGTGCCAGCAGTTCCAGGCTCTATGGCTACACCTTC.

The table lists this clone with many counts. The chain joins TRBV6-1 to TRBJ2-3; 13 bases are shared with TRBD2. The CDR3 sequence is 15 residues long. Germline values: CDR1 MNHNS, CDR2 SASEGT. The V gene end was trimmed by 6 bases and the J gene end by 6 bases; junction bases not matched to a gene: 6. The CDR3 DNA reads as TGTGCCAGCAGACAGGGACTAGCGGGATGGGATACGCAGTATTTT. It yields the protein CASRQGLAGWDTQYF.

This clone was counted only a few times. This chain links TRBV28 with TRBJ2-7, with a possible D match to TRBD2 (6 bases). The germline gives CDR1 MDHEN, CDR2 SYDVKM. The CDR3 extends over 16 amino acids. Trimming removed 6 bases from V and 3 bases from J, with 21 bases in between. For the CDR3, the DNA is TGTGCCAGCAGCCGGTCGGAGCTAGCGCCACTCTACGAGCAGTACTTC. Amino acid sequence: CASSRSELAPLYEQYF.

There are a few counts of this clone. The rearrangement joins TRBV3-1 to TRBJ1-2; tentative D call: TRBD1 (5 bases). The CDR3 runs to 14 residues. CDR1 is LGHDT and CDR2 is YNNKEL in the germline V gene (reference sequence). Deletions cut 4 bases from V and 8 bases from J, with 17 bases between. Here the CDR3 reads CASSLTGNMGGYTF. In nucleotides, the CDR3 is TGTGCCAGCAGCCTCACAGGAAATATGGGAGGCTACACCTTC.

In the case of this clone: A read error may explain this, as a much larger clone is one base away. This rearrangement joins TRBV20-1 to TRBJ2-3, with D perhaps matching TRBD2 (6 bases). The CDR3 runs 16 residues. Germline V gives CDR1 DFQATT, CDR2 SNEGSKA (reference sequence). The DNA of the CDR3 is TGCAGTACTAGATCTCCCCTAAGCGGGAGCACAGATACGCAGTATTTT. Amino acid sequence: CSTRSPLSGSTDTQYF.

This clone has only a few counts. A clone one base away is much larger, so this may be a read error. This chain's CDR3 is CASSLGHPYGYTF. The CDR3 coding sequence is TGTGCCAGCAGCTTGGGCCATCCCTATGGCTACACCTTC. This chain uses TRBV5-4 with TRBJ1-2; D remains unclear. The germline V and J ends were trimmed by 0 bases and 4 bases, with 7 bases remaining between them. CDR3 length equals 13 residues. The germline V gene encodes CDR1 SGHNT and CDR2 YYREEE (reference sequence).

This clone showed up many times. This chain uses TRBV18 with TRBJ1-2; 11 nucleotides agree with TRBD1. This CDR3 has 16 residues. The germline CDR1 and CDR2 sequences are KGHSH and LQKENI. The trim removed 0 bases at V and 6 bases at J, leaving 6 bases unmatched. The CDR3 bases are TGTGCCAGCTCACCACCCCCCGGGACAGGGGGTGATGGCTACACCTTC. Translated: CASSPPPGTGGDGYTF.

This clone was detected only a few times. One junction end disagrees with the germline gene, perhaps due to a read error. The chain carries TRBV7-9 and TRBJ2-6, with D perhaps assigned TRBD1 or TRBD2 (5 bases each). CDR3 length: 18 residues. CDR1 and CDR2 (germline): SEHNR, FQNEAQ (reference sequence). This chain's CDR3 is CASSSDPGPRSAANVLTF. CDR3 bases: TGTGCCAGCAGCTCCGACCCGGGGCCCCGCTCTGCGGCCAACGTCCTGACTTTC.

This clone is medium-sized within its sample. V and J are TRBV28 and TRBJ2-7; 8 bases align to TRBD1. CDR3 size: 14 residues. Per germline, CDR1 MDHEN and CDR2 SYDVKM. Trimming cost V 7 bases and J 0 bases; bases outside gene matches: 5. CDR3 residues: CASTLTGDSYEQYF. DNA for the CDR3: TGTGCCAGCACTTTGACAGGGGACTCCTACGAGCAGTACTTC.

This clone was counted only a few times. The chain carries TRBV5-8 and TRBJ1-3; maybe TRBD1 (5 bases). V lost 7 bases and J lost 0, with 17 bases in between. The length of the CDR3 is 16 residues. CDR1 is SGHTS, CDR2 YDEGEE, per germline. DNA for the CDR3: TGTGCCAGCGATGTATTGGGACGGTCCTCTGGAAACACCATATATTTT. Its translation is CASDVLGRSSGNTIYF.

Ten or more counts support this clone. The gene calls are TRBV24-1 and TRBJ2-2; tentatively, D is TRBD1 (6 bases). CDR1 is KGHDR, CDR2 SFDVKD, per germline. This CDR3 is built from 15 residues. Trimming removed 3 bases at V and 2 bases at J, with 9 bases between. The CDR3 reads CATSDQGPNTGELFF. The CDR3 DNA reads TGTGCCACCAGTGATCAGGGGCCCAACACCGGGGAGCTGTTTTTT.

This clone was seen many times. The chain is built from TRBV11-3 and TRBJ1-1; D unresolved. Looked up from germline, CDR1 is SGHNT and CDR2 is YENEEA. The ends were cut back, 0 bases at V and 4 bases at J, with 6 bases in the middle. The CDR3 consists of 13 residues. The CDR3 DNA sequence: TGTGCCAGCAGCTTAGAGGGCGGCACTGAAGCTTTCTTT. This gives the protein CASSLEGGTEAFF.

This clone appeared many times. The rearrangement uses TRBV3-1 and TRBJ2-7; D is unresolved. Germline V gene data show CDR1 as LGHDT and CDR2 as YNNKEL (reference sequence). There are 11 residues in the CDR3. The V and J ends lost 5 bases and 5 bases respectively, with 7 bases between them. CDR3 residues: CASSNYHEQYF. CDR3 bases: TGTGCCAGCAGCAACTATCACGAGCAGTACTTC.